The 19 T cell receptor beta chains reported below all come from one sample, sequenced in a study of T cells in women clearing cervical HPV infection. Here immunoSEQ multiplex PCR was the method, and the copy in TCRdb shows in-frame clones only, minus some. The table counts tens of thousands of clones; more than 0.8% lies in the top ten. The sequenced sample was blood buffy coat. These receptor sequences come from a woman between 18 and 70 years old with a cervical HPV16 infection that either progressed to CIN3+ or cleared (not recorded which).

Regarding this clone: The read terminates 3 residues ahead of where the CDR3 ends, so the germline J gene completes it. The chain couples TRBV7-6 to TRBJ1-2; possibly TRBD1 for D (5 bases). Germline lookup yields CDR1 SGHVS and CDR2 FNYEAQ. The CDR3 sequence is 12 residues long. The CDR3 here is CASSSGHNDYTF. The DNA read from the CDR3 is TGTGCCAGCAGCTCCGGACACAACGAC.

Note on this clone: The CDR3 extends 3 residues past the end of the read, so its final part is completed from the germline J gene. V gene TRBV19 combines with J gene TRBJ1-1; 10 bases map to TRBD1. The junction had 4 bases not matched to a gene; V was cut back by 6 bases and J by 0 bases. CDR1 is LNHDA and CDR2 is SQIVND in the germline V gene (reference sequence). CDR3 length: 15 residues. The CDR3 spells CASSPTGGLNTEAFF. Incomplete CDR3 DNA: TGTGCCAGTAGCCCGACAGGGGGCTTGAACACTGAA. The whole variable domain, remainder taken from reference TRBV19 and TRBJ1-1, is DGGITQSPKYLFRKEGQNVTLSCEQNLNHDAMYWYRQDPGQGLRLIYYSQIVNDFQKGDIAEGYSVSREKKESFPLTVTSAQKNPTAFYLCASSPTGGLNTEAFFGQGTRLTVV.

Concerning this clone: The CDR3 end falls 3 residues outside the read, so it is completed with the germline J gene. The chain employs TRBV19 and TRBJ2-7; D is perhaps TRBD1 (5 bases). V was clipped by 5 bases and J by 1 base, with 9 bases between them. The CDR3 runs 13 residues. Germline V gene lookup returns CDR1 LNHDA and CDR2 SQIVND (reference sequence). The covered CDR3 bases are TGTGCCAGTAGTTGGGGCACATCCTACGAG. It is translated as CASSWGTSYE. The whole CDR3 region reads CASSWGTSYEQYF. The entire variable domain, with the rest obtained from reference TRBV19 and TRBJ2-7, is as follows: DGGITQSPKYLFRKEGQNVTLSCEQNLNHDAMYWYRQDPGQGLRLIYYSQIVNDFQKGDIAEGYSVSREKKESFPLTVTSAQKNPTAFYLCASSWGTSYEQYFGPGTRLTVT.

Concerning this clone: The CDR3 goes on 3 residues after the read ends, and that part is filled in from the germline J gene. The chain is built from TRBV20-1 and TRBJ1-1, with D unclear. CDR3 length: 13 amino acids. Trimming pared 1 base from V and 3 bases from J, leaving 9 bases between. Germline V gives CDR1 DFQATT, CDR2 SNEGSKA (reference sequence). The CDR3 spells CSARVAFYTEAFF. The DNA read from the CDR3 is TGCAGTGCTAGAGTAGCATTCTACACTGAA.

Comment on this clone: The CDR3 goes on 3 residues after the read ends, and that part is filled in from the germline J gene. The chain has TRBV28 and TRBJ2-1; D may be TRBD1 or TRBD2 (5 bases each). This CDR3 comprises 16 residues. V lost 3 bases and J lost 8, with 20 bases in between. The V gene's germline CDR1 is MDHEN and CDR2 SYDVKM. The CDR3 sequence: CASSFSQGVLLDEQFF. CDR3 DNA, as far as it was read: TGTGCCAGCAGTTTCTCGCAGGGAGTTCTACTCGATGAG.

The sequenced part of the CDR3 DNA is TGTGCCAGCAGTGCAGGGGGCTCGGGGTACGAG. Translation gives CASSAGGSGYE. The whole CDR3 sequence is CASSAGGSGYEQYF. The chain joins TRBV2 to TRBJ2-7, with 8 bases matching TRBD1. With the read ending 3 residues before the CDR3 end, the germline J gene is used to fill in that end. Germline CDR1 SNHLY, CDR2 FYNNEI. The CDR3 has 14 amino acids. V shed 4 bases and J 4 bases; nucleotides not matched to a gene: 6.

As concerns this clone: The CDR3 end is not reached by the read, which stops 3 residues before it; the germline J gene fills it in. This chain links TRBV29-1 with TRBJ2-1; 8 bases map to TRBD2. The CDR3 consists of 16 residues. Germline CDR1 reads SQVTM; CDR2 reads ANQGSEA. The J segment lost 6 bases and the V segment lost 2 bases, leaving 12 bases of the junction unmatched. The chain's CDR3 is CSVEPGLELIGNEQFF. The sequenced CDR3 bases are TGCAGCGTTGAACCGGGACTAGAGTTAATCGGCAATGAG.

With respect to this clone: The read falls 3 residues short of the CDR3 end, and the missing part is taken from the germline J gene. The chain has TRBV6-2 or TRBV6-3 and TRBJ1-5, with a possible D match to TRBD1 (6 bases). Germline CDR1 MNHEY, CDR2 SVGEGT. V lost 8 bases and J 6 bases, leaving 14 bases between the germline ends. This CDR3 spans 13 amino acids. CDR3 in amino acids: CASGRGASQPQHF. The CDR3 DNA, read in part, is TGTGCCAGCGGGCGGGGGGCGAGTCAGCCC.

In the case of this clone: The observed sequence ends 3 residues before the CDR3 terminus, with the missing tail filled in from the germline J gene. V is TRBV23-1 and J is TRBJ2-3; 9 bases are shared with TRBD2. TRBV23-1 is treated as an ORF (open reading frame) with a function not yet certain. This CDR3 spans 17 amino acids. V shed 1 base, J shed 0 bases, and the junction held 5 bases outside the gene matches. The CDR3 DNA, read in part, is TGCGCCAGCAGTCAATATTCTAGCGGGGAGAGCACAGATACG. Residues: CASSQYSSGESTDT. The whole CDR3 reads CASSQYSSGESTDTQYF.

With regard to this clone: With the read ending 3 residues before the CDR3 end, the germline J gene is used to fill in that end. The chain links TRBV13 to TRBJ2-7; maybe TRBD1 (5 bases). V was pared by 0 bases and J by 0 bases, with 9 bases between. The CDR3 sequence is 15 residues long. Germline CDR1 is PRHDT and CDR2 is FYEKMQ (reference sequence). CDR3: CASSLGQGISYEQYF. Incomplete CDR3 DNA: TGTGCCAGCAGCTTAGGGCAGGGAATCTCCTACGAG.

A word on this clone: The missing CDR3 end, 3 residues past where the read stops, is filled in from the germline J gene. The chain uses TRBV28 and TRBJ1-4; D is uncertain. Germline V CDR1 and CDR2: MDHEN, SYDVKM. CDR3 size: 16 residues. The CDR3 DNA, read in part, is TGTGCCAGCACCGGGGTCGAGGAGGGTACCGCCCAGAAA. Translation: CASTGVEEGTAQK. The whole CDR3 sequence is CASTGVEEGTAQKLFF.

A note on this clone: The read ends 3 residues early relative to the CDR3; the germline J gene fills the gap. The V call is TRBV20-1, the J call TRBJ2-3; 7 bases are a match to TRBD2. V shed 0 bases, J shed 3 bases, and the junction held 6 bases outside the gene matches. This CDR3 region has 15 residues. Germline CDR1 reads DFQATT; CDR2 reads SNEGSKA (reference sequence). CDR3: CSARDPPSGTDTQYF. The DNA read from the CDR3 is TGCAGTGCTAGAGATCCCCCTAGCGGAACAGATACG.

About this clone: The CDR3 end falls 3 residues outside the read, so it is completed with the germline J gene. The chain has TRBV20-1 and TRBJ2-3; 11 bases are shared with TRBD2. Germline loops: CDR1 DFQATT, CDR2 SNEGSKA (reference sequence). This CDR3 has 15 amino acids. Trimming at V came to 2 bases and at J to 2 bases, leaving 3 bases not matched to a gene. CDR3 sequence reads: CSARKTSGDTDTQYF. The DNA read from the CDR3 is TGCAGTGCTAGAAAGACTAGCGGGGACACAGATACG.

A note on this clone: The read falls 3 residues short of the CDR3 end, and the missing part is taken from the germline J gene. The rearrangement joins TRBV28 to TRBJ1-2; a weak D match, TRBD1 (5 bases). V lost 6 bases to trimming and J lost 3 bases, with 8 bases between them. This CDR3 spans 12 amino acids. CDR1 MDHEN and CDR2 SYDVKM come from the germline V gene. The CDR3 sequence is CASRTVDYGYTF. Partial CDR3 DNA: TGTGCCAGCAGGACAGTCGACTATGGC.

To note about this clone: The CDR3 end lies 3 residues beyond the end of the read and is filled in from the germline J gene. V gene TRBV7-3 combines with J gene TRBJ1-2; D not resolved. The germline CDR1 and CDR2 sequences are SGHTA and FQGTGA. The CDR3 sequence is 13 residues long. CDR3 in amino acids: CASSSTYTDTYTF. The covered CDR3 bases are TGTGCCAGCAGTTCCACTTACACAGATACC.

Comments on this clone: Coverage ceases 3 residues before the CDR3 finishes, and the germline J gene fills in the end. The V gene is TRBV2, the J gene TRBJ2-7; D unclear. In germline, CDR1 is SNHLY, CDR2 FYNNEI. V lost 3 bases to trimming and J lost 1 base, with 25 bases between them. The CDR3 length is 19 residues. The CDR3: CASSDAVFRIHTASYEQYF. CDR3 bases read: TGTGCCAGCAGTGACGCGGTTTTTCGAATCCACACGGCATCCTACGAG.

CDR3 residues: CASSWDGQINQPQYF. CDR3 DNA (partial): TGTGCCAGCAGCTGGGACGGACAGATTAATCAGCCG. The chain carries TRBV7-2 and TRBJ2-3; tentative D call: TRBD1 (6 bases). The read halts 3 residues ahead of the CDR3 end, with the missing end drawn from the germline J gene. CDR1 and CDR2 from the germline V gene are SGHTA and FQGNSA. There are 15 residues in the CDR3.

To note about this clone: Sequencing ends 3 residues short of the CDR3 end; the germline J gene provides the rest. This chain uses TRBV7-6 with TRBJ2-2; the D gene is possibly TRBD1 (6 bases). CDR1 SGHVS and CDR2 FNYEAQ come from the germline V gene. The CDR3 has 14 residues. This chain's CDR3 is CASSLAGGNSPLFF. The sequenced CDR3 bases are TGTGCCAGCAGCTTAGCAGGGGGAAATTCACCG.

In regard to this clone: The junction departs from the called germline gene at one end, perhaps through a read error. With the read ending 3 residues before the CDR3 end, the germline J gene is used to fill in that end. Different DNA sequences within this sample yield the same CDR3. V usage is TRBV6-1 and J usage is TRBJ1-3, with D tentatively TRBD1 (6 bases). This CDR3 contains 18 residues. The germline V gene encodes CDR1 MNHNS and CDR2 SASEGT. The DNA read from the CDR3 is TGTGCCAGCAGAGAAGCCCGGGGAGGGGGAGCCTCCGGAAACACT. This sequence encodes CASREARGGGASGNT. The CDR3 in its entirety is CASREARGGGASGNTIYF.